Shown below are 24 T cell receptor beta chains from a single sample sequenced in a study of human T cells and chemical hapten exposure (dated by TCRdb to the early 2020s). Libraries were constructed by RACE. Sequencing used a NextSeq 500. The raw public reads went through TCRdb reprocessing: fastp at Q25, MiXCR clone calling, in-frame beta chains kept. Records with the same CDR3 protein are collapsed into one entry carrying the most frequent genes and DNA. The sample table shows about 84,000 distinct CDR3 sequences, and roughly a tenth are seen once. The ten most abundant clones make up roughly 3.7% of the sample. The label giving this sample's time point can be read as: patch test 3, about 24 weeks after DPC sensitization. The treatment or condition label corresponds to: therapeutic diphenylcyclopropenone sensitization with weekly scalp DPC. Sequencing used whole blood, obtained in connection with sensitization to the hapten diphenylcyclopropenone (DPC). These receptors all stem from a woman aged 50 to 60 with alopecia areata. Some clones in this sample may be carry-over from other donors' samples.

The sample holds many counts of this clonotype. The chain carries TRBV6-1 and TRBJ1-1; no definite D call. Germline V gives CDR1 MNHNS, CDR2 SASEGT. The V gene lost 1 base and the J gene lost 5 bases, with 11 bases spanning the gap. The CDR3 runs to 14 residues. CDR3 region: CASSEVGGDTEAFF. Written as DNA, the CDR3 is TGTGCCAGCAGTGAAGTTGGAGGAGATACTGAAGCTTTCTTT.

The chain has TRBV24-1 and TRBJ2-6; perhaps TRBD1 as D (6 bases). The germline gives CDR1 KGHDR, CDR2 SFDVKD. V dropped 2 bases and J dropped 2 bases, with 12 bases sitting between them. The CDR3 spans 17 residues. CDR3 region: CATSDSRQGPGANVLTF. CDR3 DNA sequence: TGTGCCACCAGTGATTCGCGCCAGGGGCCTGGGGCCAACGTCCTGACTTTC.

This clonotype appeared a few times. DNA for the CDR3: TGCGCCAGCACCTCCCGCCCCTCTAGCGGAGCCTCCTACGAGCAGTACTTC. It is translated as CASTSRPSSGASYEQYF. V gene TRBV5-1 combines with J gene TRBJ2-7; 7 nucleotides agree with TRBD2. CDR1 is SGHRS, CDR2 YFSETQ, per germline. Losses at the gene ends were 6 bases for V and 0 bases for J; bases not matched to a gene: 15. There are 17 residues in the CDR3.

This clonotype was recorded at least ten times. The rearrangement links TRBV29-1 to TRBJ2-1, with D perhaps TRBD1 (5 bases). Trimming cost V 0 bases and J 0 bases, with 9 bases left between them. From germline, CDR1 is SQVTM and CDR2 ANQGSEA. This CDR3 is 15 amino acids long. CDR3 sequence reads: CSVEDRQSSYNEQFF. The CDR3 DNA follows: TGCAGCGTTGAAGATCGACAGAGCTCCTACAATGAGCAGTTCTTC.

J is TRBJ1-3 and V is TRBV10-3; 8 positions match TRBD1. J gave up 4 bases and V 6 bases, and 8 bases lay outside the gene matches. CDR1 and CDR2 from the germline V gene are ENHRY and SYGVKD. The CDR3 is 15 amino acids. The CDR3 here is CAIRDRVASGNTIYF. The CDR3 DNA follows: TGTGCCATCAGGGACAGGGTGGCGTCGGGAAACACCATATATTTT.

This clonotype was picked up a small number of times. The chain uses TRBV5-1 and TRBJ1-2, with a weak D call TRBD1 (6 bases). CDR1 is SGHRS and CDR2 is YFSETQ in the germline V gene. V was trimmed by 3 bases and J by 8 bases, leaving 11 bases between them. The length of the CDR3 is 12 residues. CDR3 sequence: CASSSGEGGYTF. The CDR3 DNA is TGCGCCAGCAGCTCAGGGGAGGGAGGCTACACCTTC.

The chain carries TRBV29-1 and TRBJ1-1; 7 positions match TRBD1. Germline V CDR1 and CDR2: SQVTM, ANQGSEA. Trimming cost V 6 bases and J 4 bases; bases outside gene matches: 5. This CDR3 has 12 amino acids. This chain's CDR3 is CSVVQGITEAFF. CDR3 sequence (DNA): TGCAGCGTGGTACAGGGGATCACTGAAGCTTTCTTT.

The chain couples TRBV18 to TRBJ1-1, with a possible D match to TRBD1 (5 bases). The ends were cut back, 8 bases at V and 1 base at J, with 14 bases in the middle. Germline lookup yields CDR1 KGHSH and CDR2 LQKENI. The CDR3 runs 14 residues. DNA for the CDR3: TGTGCCAGCCTCCGGGAGGGGCAGAACACTGAAGCTTTCTTT. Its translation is CASLREGQNTEAFF.

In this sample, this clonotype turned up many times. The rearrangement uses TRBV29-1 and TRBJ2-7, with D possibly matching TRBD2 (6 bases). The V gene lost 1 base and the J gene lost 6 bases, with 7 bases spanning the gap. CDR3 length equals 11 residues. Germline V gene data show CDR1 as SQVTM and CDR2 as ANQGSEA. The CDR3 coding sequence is TGCAGCGTTGAAGGAGCGGGCGAGCAGTACTTC. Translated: CSVEGAGEQYF.

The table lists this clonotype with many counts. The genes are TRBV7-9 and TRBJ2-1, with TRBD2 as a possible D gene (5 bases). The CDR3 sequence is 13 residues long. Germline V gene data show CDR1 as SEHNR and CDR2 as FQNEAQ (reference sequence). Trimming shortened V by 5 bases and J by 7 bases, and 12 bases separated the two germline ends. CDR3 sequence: CASSPQAANEQFF. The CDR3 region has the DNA TGTGCCAGCAGCCCCCAAGCGGCTAATGAGCAGTTCTTC.

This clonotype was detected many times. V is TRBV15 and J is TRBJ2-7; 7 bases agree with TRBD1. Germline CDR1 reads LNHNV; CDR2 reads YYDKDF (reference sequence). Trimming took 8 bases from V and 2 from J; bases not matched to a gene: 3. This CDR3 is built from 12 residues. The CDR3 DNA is TGTGCCACCTCGGGACAGACCTACGAGCAGTACTTC. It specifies CATSGQTYEQYF.

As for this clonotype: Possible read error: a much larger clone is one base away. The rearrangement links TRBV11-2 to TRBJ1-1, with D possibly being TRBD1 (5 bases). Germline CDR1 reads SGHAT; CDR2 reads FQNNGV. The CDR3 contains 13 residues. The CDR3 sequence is CVSSWQGGTEVFF. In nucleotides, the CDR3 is TGTGTCAGCAGCTGGCAGGGTGGCACTGAAGTTTTCTTT.

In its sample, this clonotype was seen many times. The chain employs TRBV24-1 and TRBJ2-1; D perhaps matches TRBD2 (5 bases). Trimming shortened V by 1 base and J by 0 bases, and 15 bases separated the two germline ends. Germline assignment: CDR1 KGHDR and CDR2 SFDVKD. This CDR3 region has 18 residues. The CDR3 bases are TGTGCCACCAGTGATTTAGGGAGCGGTATAAGCTCCTACAATGAGCAGTTCTTC. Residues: CATSDLGSGISSYNEQFF.

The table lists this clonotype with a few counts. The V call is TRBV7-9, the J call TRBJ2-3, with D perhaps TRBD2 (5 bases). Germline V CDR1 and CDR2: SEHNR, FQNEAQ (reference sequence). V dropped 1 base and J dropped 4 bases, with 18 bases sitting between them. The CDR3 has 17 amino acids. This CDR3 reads CASSLVSPGSLADTQYF. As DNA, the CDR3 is TGTGCCAGCAGCTTAGTCTCCCCGGGGAGTTTGGCAGATACGCAGTATTTT.

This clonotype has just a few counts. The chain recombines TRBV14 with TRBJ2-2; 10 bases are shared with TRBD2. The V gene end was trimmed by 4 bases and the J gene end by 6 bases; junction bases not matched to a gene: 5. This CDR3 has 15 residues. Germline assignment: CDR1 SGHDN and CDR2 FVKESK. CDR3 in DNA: TGTGCCAGCAGCCCTCTAGCGGGAGAGGCCGGGGAGCTGTTTTTT. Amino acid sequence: CASSPLAGEAGELFF.

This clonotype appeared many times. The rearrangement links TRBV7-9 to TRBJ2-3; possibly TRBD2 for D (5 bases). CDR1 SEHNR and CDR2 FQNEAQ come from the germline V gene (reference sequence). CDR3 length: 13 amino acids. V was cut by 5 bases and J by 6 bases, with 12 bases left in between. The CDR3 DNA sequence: TGTGCCAGCAGCCCGACGGGGTTGGATACGCAGTATTTT. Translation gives CASSPTGLDTQYF. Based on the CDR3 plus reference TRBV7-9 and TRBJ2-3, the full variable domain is DTGVSQNPRHKITKRGQNVTFRCDPISEHNRLYWYRQTLGQGPEFLTYFQNEAQLEKSRLLSDRFSAERPKGSFSTLEIQRTEQGDSAMYLCASSPTGLDTQYFGPGTRLTVL.

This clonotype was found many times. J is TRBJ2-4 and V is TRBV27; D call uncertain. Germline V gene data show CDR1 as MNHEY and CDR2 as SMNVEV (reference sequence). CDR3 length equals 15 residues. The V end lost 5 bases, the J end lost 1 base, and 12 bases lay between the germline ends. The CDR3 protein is CASSDAPAAKNIQYF. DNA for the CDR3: TGTGCCAGCAGTGACGCCCCGGCGGCCAAAAACATTCAGTACTTC.

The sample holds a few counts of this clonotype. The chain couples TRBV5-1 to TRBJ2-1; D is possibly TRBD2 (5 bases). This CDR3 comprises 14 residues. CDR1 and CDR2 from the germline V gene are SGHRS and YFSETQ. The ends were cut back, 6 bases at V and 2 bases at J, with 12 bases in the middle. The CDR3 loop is CASTLAETYNEQFF. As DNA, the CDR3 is TGCGCCAGCACCCTAGCAGAGACCTACAATGAGCAGTTCTTC. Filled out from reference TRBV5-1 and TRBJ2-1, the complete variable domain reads KAGVTQTPRYLIKTRGQQVTLSCSPISGHRSVSWYQQTPGQGLQFLFEYFSETQRNKGNFPGRFSGRQFSNSRSEMNVSTLELGDSALYLCASTLAETYNEQFFGPGTRLTVL.

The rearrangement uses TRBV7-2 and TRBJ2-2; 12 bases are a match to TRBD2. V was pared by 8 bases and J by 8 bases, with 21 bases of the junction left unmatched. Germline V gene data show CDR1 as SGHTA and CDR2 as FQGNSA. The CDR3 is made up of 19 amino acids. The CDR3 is CASGERGLAGGRSLGELFF. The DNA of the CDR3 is TGTGCCAGCGGCGAAAGAGGGCTAGCGGGAGGGCGGTCTCTGGGGGAGCTGTTTTTT.

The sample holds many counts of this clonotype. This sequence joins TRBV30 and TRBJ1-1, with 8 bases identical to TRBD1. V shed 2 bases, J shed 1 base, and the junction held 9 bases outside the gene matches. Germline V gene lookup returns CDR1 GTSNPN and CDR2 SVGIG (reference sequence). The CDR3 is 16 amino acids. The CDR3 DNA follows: TGTGCCTGGAGTATACCCACCGGGACAGGGAACACTGAAGCTTTCTTT. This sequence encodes CAWSIPTGTGNTEAFF.

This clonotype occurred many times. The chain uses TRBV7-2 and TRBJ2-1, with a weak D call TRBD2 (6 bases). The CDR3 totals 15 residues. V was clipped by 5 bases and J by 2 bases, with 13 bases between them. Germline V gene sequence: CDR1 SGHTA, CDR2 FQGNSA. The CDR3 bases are TGTGCCAGCAGCCCCACCGGGACTCCCTACAATGAGCAGTTCTTC. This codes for CASSPTGTPYNEQFF.

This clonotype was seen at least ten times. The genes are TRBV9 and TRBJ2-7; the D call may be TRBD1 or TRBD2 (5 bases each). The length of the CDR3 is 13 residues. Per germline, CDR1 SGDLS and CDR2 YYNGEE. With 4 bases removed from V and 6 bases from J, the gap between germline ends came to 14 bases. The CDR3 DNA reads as TGTGCCAGCAGCTCCACTCTGGGGACCGAGCAGTACTTC. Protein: CASSSTLGTEQYF.

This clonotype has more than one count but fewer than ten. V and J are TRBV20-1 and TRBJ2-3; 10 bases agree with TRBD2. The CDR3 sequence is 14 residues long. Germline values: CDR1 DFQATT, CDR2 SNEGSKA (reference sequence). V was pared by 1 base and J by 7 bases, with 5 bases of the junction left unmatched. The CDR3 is CSARASGSGNTQYF. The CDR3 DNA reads TGCAGTGCTAGAGCTAGCGGGAGTGGTAATACGCAGTATTTT.

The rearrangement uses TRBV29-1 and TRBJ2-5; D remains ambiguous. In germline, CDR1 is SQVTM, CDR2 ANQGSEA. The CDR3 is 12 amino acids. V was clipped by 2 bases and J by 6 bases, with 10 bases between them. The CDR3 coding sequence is TGCAGCGTTGAATCGGCCAGAAAGACCCAGTACTTC. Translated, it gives CSVESARKTQYF. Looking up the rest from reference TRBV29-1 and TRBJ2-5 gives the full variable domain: SAVISQKPSRDICQRGTSLTIQCQVDSQVTMMFWYRQQPGQSLTLIATANQGSEATYESGFVIDKFPISRPNLTFSTLTVSNMSPEDSSIYLCSVESARKTQYFGPGTRLLVL.